Presented here are 32 T cell receptor beta chains from one specimen sequenced in a study of blood T cell repertoires in COVID-19. The data were produced by immunoSEQ multiplex PCR, yet TCRdb's version contains in-frame clones alone and is incomplete. The sample yields under 250,000 clones, over 70% seen once. Sequences were obtained from peripheral blood. All receptors derive from a woman aged 65 to 85 with acute or convalescent COVID-19.

The chain has TRBV12-5 and TRBJ1-6; D not resolved. CDR3 length equals 12 residues. CDR1 and CDR2 from the germline V gene are LGHNT and FRNRAP. V was trimmed by 3 bases and J by 9 bases, leaving 6 bases between them. DNA of the CDR3: TGTGCTAGTGGTTTACAGCCTTCACCCCTCCACTTT. Protein: CASGLQPSPLHF.

On this clone itself: Other nucleotide sequences from this sample produce the same CDR3. The chain employs TRBV18 and TRBJ2-5; D is uncertain. The CDR3 is 13 residues long. V lost 3 bases, J lost 0 bases, and 5 bases lay in between. Germline V lookup: CDR1 KGHSH, CDR2 LQKENI. The CDR3 loop reads CASSPRDQETQYF. Here the CDR3 DNA reads TGTGCCAGCTCACCTCGGGACCAAGAGACCCAGTACTTC.

Written as DNA, the CDR3 is TGTGCCACCACCGACAGTGACTATGGCTACACCTTC. Its translation is CATTDSDYGYTF. The chain carries TRBV24-1 and TRBJ1-2, with TRBD1 as a possible D gene (5 bases). The CDR3 consists of 12 residues. Germline lookup yields CDR1 KGHDR and CDR2 SFDVKD. V was pared by 8 bases and J by 3 bases, with 9 bases between.

J is TRBJ1-4 and V is TRBV3-1 (or the pseudogene TRBV3-2); tentatively, D is TRBD1 (5 bases). Germline values: CDR1 LGHDT, CDR2 YNNKEL (reference sequence). Trimming pared 1 base from V and 1 base from J, leaving 7 bases between. The CDR3 loop spans 15 amino acids. CDR3 nucleotides: TGTGCCAGCAGCCAAGGACAGCTAACTAATGAAAAACTGTTTTTT. Protein: CASSQGQLTNEKLFF.

This clone was picked up a small number of times. The chain has TRBV12-3 or TRBV12-4 and TRBJ2-3; a possible D gene is TRBD2 (7 bases). Trimming left V 5 bases short and J 8 bases short, with 11 bases between. CDR3 length: 12 residues. The CDR3 spells CASSVGGGTQYF. The CDR3 DNA is TGTGCCAGCAGTGTAGGGGGGGGTACGCAGTATTTT.

V and J are TRBV5-5 and TRBJ2-7; D possibly corresponds to TRBD2 (5 bases). V was shortened by 4 bases and J by 3 bases, with 20 bases between the two germline ends. CDR3 length: 16 residues. Germline V gives CDR1 SGHKS, CDR2 YYEKEE (reference sequence). CDR3 sequence: CASSQSPGAGLYEQYV. CDR3 DNA sequence: TGTGCCAGCAGCCAATCTCCGGGCGCGGGTCTCTACGAGCAGTACGTC.

In DNA, the CDR3 is TGTGCCAGCAGCTTATCAGCGGGGGGGCCGGAAGAGACCCAGTACTTC. Its translation is CASSLSAGGPEETQYF. This chain joins TRBV7-8 and TRBJ2-5; the match to TRBD2 covers 10 bases. V dropped 2 bases and J dropped 3; count of bases not matched to a gene: 6. The CDR3 totals 16 residues. Germline CDR1 and CDR2: SGHVS and FQNEAQ. The complete variable domain, with remaining parts taken from reference TRBV7-8 and TRBJ2-5, reads GAGVSQSPRYKVAKRGQDVALRCDPISGHVSLFWYQQALGQGPEFLTYFQNEAQLDKSGLPSDRFFAERPEGSVSTLKIQRTQQEDSAVYLCASSLSAGGPEETQYFGPGTRLLVL.

The chain uses TRBV5-1 and TRBJ1-1, with TRBD1 identical over 9 bases. This CDR3 has 16 amino acids. Germline V gene sequence: CDR1 SGHRS, CDR2 YFSETQ. The V segment lost 4 bases and the J segment 3 bases; nucleotides outside the gene matches: 10. As DNA, the CDR3 is TGCGCCAGCAGCCCCCGTACAGGGGGCAGGGACACTGAAGCTTTCTTT. Its protein product is CASSPRTGGRDTEAFF.

The chain's CDR3 is CATSRDRGGGSEKLFF. In DNA form, the CDR3 reads TGTGCCACCAGCAGAGATCGGGGTGGCGGTAGTGAAAAACTGTTTTTT. The genes are TRBV15 and TRBJ1-4; D gene unclear. The CDR3 sequence is 16 residues long. Trimming stripped 0 bases from V and 7 bases from J, with 15 bases between. Germline CDR1 is LNHNV and CDR2 is YYDKDF (reference sequence).

This chain links TRBV11-3 with TRBJ2-1; 7 positions match TRBD1. Germline V gene data show CDR1 as SGHNT and CDR2 as YENEEA. The CDR3 loop spans 15 amino acids. With 0 bases clipped from V and 9 bases from J, the junction kept 8 bases outside the gene matches. CDR3 residues: CASSLDGTSGGEQFF. The CDR3 DNA is TGTGCCAGCAGCTTAGATGGGACGTCAGGGGGTGAGCAGTTCTTC.

Here the CDR3 reads CASSSGTRNEKLFF. CDR3 coding DNA: TGTGCCAGCAGCTCCGGGACACGAAATGAAAAACTGTTTTTT. The rearrangement uses TRBV11-2 and TRBJ1-4, with D possibly being TRBD1 (6 bases). Germline V CDR1 and CDR2: SGHAT, FQNNGV. There are 14 residues in the CDR3. Trimming removed 4 bases from V and 5 bases from J, with 11 bases in between. The full variable domain, rest sourced from reference TRBV11-2 and TRBJ1-4, is EAGVAQSPRYKIIEKRQSVAFWCNPISGHATLYWYQQILGQGPKLLIQFQNNGVVDDSQLPKDRFSAERLKGVDSTLKIQPAKLEDSAVYLCASSSGTRNEKLFFGSGTQLSVL.

The V call is TRBV29-1, the J call TRBJ1-1; perhaps TRBD1 as D (5 bases). CDR1 and CDR2 from the germline V gene are SQVTM and ANQGSEA. The germline V and J ends were trimmed by 5 bases and 7 bases, with 17 bases remaining between them. This CDR3 has 13 residues. The CDR3 reads CSVRRGNKDEAFF. The CDR3, as DNA: TGCAGCGTTAGGAGGGGAAATAAAGATGAAGCTTTCTTT.

The chain is built from TRBV6-5 and TRBJ2-7; 8 positions match TRBD2. V was pared by 8 bases and J by 2 bases, with 8 bases of the junction left unmatched. CDR3 length equals 14 residues. Germline V gene data show CDR1 as MNHEY and CDR2 as SVGAGI. The CDR3 coding sequence is TGTGCCAGCCGTAAGGCGGGGGGCCCCTACGAGCAGTACTTC. It encodes CASRKAGGPYEQYF.

The chain recombines TRBV18 with TRBJ2-7; D is perhaps TRBD1 (6 bases). There are 13 residues in the CDR3. V was clipped by 5 bases and J by 0 bases, with 8 bases between them. The germline CDR1 and CDR2 sequences are KGHSH and LQKENI. The CDR3 protein is CASSYRASYEQYF. The CDR3 nucleotides are TGTGCCAGCTCATACAGGGCCTCCTACGAGCAGTACTTC.

The genes are TRBV7-7 and TRBJ2-1, with D perhaps matching TRBD2 (7 bases). Germline-derived CDR1 and CDR2 are SSHAT and FNYEAQ (reference sequence). This CDR3 region has 15 residues. Trimming left V 1 base short and J 5 bases short, with 12 bases between. Written as DNA, the CDR3 is TGTGCCAGCAGCTTAGGGGGGGGGCGTAACAATGAGCAGTTCTTC. It translates to CASSLGGGRNNEQFF.

The chain uses TRBV5-5 and TRBJ1-2, with 7 positions matching TRBD1. The CDR3 runs to 16 residues. CDR1 and CDR2 from the germline V gene are SGHKS and YYEKEE (reference sequence). After removal of 1 base from V and 0 bases from J, the junction contained 6 bases not matched to a gene. The CDR3 protein is CASSLRRQGTNYGYTF. As DNA, the CDR3 is TGTGCCAGCAGCTTGAGGCGACAGGGAACTAACTATGGCTACACCTTC.

In DNA form, the CDR3 reads TGCGCCAGCAGCTTGGGTAGCGGGGAAACCGGGGAGCTGTTTTTT. This translates into CASSLGSGETGELFF. The V call is TRBV5-1, the J call TRBJ2-2; the match to TRBD2 covers 8 bases. V dropped 0 bases and J dropped 5; count of bases not matched to a gene: 3. Germline assignment: CDR1 SGHRS and CDR2 YFSETQ. The CDR3 covers 15 residues. The complete variable domain, with remaining parts taken from reference TRBV5-1 and TRBJ2-2, reads KAGVTQTPRYLIKTRGQQVTLSCSPISGHRSVSWYQQTPGQGLQFLFEYFSETQRNKGNFPGRFSGRQFSNSRSEMNVSTLELGDSALYLCASSLGSGETGELFFGEGSRLTVL.

This sequence joins TRBV19 and TRBJ2-5, with a possible D match to TRBD2 (7 bases). V was trimmed by 5 bases and J by 5 bases, leaving 21 bases between them. The germline V gene encodes CDR1 LNHDA and CDR2 SQIVND (reference sequence). This CDR3 is 16 amino acids long. CDR3 coding DNA: TGTGCCAGTAGTTCCCGGGCCGGGGGGCGATCGGAGACCCAGTACTTC. Translating it yields CASSSRAGGRSETQYF. Together with reference TRBV19 and TRBJ2-5, the CDR3 gives the full variable domain: DGGITQSPKYLFRKEGQNVTLSCEQNLNHDAMYWYRQDPGQGLRLIYYSQIVNDFQKGDIAEGYSVSREKKESFPLTVTSAQKNPTAFYLCASSSRAGGRSETQYFGPGTRLLVL.

This chain joins TRBV11-2 and TRBJ2-1, with 15 bases identical to TRBD2. Germline CDR1 and CDR2: SGHAT and FQNNGV. The trim removed 4 bases at V and 7 bases at J, leaving 5 bases unmatched. This CDR3 spans 16 amino acids. Here the CDR3 DNA reads TGTGCCAGCAGCTGGGGTGGGACTAGCGGGGGGAATGAGCAGTTCTTC. Translated, it gives CASSWGGTSGGNEQFF.

This rearrangement joins TRBV21-1 to TRBJ2-4; the table's D call, TRBD1, was not checked against the DNA. TRBV21-1 is reported as a pseudogene. The length of the CDR3 is 11 residues. The DNA of the CDR3 is TGTGCCAGCAACCTTCGATTCCACACCCACTTC. It translates to CASNLRFHTHF.

This rearrangement joins TRBV11-2 to TRBJ2-6, with D hard to call. Per germline, CDR1 SGHAT and CDR2 FQNNGV. The CDR3 consists of 18 residues. Trimming pared 4 bases from V and 0 bases from J, leaving 16 bases between. The CDR3 here is CASSSRHVPLSGANVLTF. As DNA, the CDR3 is TGTGCCAGCAGCTCCAGACACGTCCCCCTCTCTGGGGCCAACGTCCTGACTTTC. The whole variable domain, filled in from reference TRBV11-2 and TRBJ2-6, reads EAGVAQSPRYKIIEKRQSVAFWCNPISGHATLYWYQQILGQGPKLLIQFQNNGVVDDSQLPKDRFSAERLKGVDSTLKIQPAKLEDSAVYLCASSSRHVPLSGANVLTFGAGSRLTVL.

As regards this clone: This likely comes from a read error, as the CDR3 has no conserved phenylalanine or tryptophan at its end. It is unclear where the CDR3 begins or ends on the DNA, so no DNA is shown, and the CDR3 is as TCRdb lists it. This chain links TRBV5-1 with TRBJ1-2; the table calls TRBD1, which could not be checked here. CDR1 and CDR2 (germline): SGHRS, YFSETQ. The CDR3 has 11 residues if both end residues are counted. CDR3 sequence: CASTIFSPGTR.

The J gene is TRBJ1-5, the V gene TRBV10-3, with TRBD1 identical over 7 bases. CDR3 size: 14 residues. Unmatched junction bases numbered 5, after V lost 2 bases and J lost 7 bases. Germline-derived CDR1 and CDR2 are ENHRY and SYGVKD. CDR3 sequence (DNA): TGTGCCATCAGTGAGCGAGACAGGGCCCAGCCCCAGCATTTT. It specifies CAISERDRAQPQHF.

The V and J genes are TRBV6-1 and TRBJ2-3, with 9 bases identical to TRBD1. Germline CDR1 is MNHNS and CDR2 is SASEGT. The CDR3 length is 16 residues. Germline trimming cut 1 base from V and 5 bases from J; bases unmatched to any gene: 7. The CDR3 loop is CASSEGDRVVEDTQYF. For the CDR3, the DNA is TGTGCCAGCAGTGAAGGGGACAGGGTCGTAGAAGATACGCAGTATTTT.

This clone was counted only a few times. The chain links TRBV24-1 to TRBJ2-3; 7 bases are a match to TRBD1. Germline V gene lookup returns CDR1 KGHDR and CDR2 SFDVKD. The length of the CDR3 is 13 residues. The V and J ends lost 9 bases and 0 bases, in that order; junction bases with no gene match: 2. The CDR3 is CATEGASTDTQYF. The DNA for the CDR3 is TGTGCCACCGAGGGGGCTAGCACAGATACGCAGTATTTT.

The V and J genes are TRBV9 and TRBJ1-2; D is perhaps TRBD1 (6 bases). This CDR3 spans 15 amino acids. The V and J ends lost 2 bases and 1 base respectively, with 12 bases between them. Per the germline V gene, CDR1 is SGDLS and CDR2 is YYNGEE. For the CDR3, the DNA is TGTGCCAGCAGCGTCCGCGACAGGAATAACTATGGCTACACCTTC. It translates to CASSVRDRNNYGYTF.

The rearrangement links TRBV12-1 to TRBJ1-1. TRBV12-1 corresponds to a pseudogene. The CDR3 contains 14 residues. CDR3 nucleotides: TGTGCCAGCAGCCCATCCGGAGGTGGCACTGAAGCTTTCTTT. It encodes CASSPSGGGTEAFF.

This clone was seen once. The CDR3 reads CASSANIEGRTGELFF. CDR3 bases: TGCGCCAGCAGCGCAAACATTGAGGGAAGGACCGGGGAGCTGTTTTTT. The rearrangement joins TRBV5-1 to TRBJ2-2; tentatively, D is TRBD2 (5 bases). From germline, CDR1 is SGHRS and CDR2 YFSETQ. V shed 4 bases and J shed 5 bases, with 18 bases lying between them. CDR3 length: 16 residues.

J is TRBJ2-2 and V is TRBV6-5; D is ambiguous. The V gene lost 8 bases and the J gene lost 4 bases, with 5 bases spanning the gap. The CDR3 loop spans 11 amino acids. CDR1 and CDR2 from the germline V gene are MNHEY and SVGAGI. In DNA, the CDR3 is TGTGCCAGCCAATCCACCGGGGAGCTGTTTTTT. It is translated as CASQSTGELFF.

The J gene is TRBJ2-7, the V gene TRBV7-2; 10 bases map to TRBD2. V shed 2 bases, J shed 2 bases, and the junction held 3 bases outside the gene matches. The CDR3 sequence is 15 residues long. Germline V gene lookup returns CDR1 SGHTA and CDR2 FQGNSA. The CDR3 sequence: CASSLMSGGAYEQYF. In DNA, the CDR3 is TGTGCCAGCAGCTTAATGAGCGGGGGGGCCTACGAGCAGTACTTC.

This clone was counted a single time. The genes are TRBV5-5 and TRBJ1-2, with 9 bases aligning to TRBD1. Trimming took 5 bases from V and 4 from J; bases not matched to a gene: 12. The germline V gene encodes CDR1 SGHKS and CDR2 YYEKEE (reference sequence). This CDR3 has 16 residues. This CDR3 reads CASRGGQGIGSYGYTF. Written as DNA, the CDR3 is TGTGCCAGCAGGGGAGGACAGGGGATCGGATCCTATGGCTACACCTTC.

The chain combines TRBV5-1 with TRBJ2-3, with D possibly being TRBD2 (6 bases). Trimming shortened V by 0 bases and J by 2 bases, and 19 bases separated the two germline ends. This CDR3 has 18 residues. The germline gives CDR1 SGHRS, CDR2 YFSETQ. The CDR3 nucleotides read TGCGCCAGCAGCTTGGGGTACACGGAGGGGACCCTCACAGATACGCAGTATTTT. Its protein product is CASSLGYTEGTLTDTQYF.